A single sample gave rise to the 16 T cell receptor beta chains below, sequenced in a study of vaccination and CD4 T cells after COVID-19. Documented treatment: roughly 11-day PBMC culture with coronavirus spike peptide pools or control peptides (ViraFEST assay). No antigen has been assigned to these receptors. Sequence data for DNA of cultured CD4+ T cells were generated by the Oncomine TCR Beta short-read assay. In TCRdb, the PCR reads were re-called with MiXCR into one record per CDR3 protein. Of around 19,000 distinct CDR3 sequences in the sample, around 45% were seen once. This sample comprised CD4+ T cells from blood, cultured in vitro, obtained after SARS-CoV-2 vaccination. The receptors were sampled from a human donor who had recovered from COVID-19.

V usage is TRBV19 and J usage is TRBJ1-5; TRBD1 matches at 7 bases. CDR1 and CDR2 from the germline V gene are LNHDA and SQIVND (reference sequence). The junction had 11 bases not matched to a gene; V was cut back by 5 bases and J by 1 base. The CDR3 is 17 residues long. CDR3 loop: CASSGDRSRDSNQPQHF. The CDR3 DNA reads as TGTGCCAGTAGTGGGGACAGATCCCGGGACAGCAATCAGCCCCAGCATTTT.

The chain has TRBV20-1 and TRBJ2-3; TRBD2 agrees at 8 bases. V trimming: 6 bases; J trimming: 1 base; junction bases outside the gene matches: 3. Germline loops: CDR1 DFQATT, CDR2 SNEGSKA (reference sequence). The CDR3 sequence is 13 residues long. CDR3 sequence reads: CSALLAGTDTQYF. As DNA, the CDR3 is TGCAGTGCGCTACTAGCGGGCACAGATACGCAGTATTTT.

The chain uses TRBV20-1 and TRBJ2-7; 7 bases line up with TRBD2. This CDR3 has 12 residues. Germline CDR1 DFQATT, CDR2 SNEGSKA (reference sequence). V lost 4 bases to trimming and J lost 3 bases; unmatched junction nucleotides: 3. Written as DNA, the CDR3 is TGCAGTGCTACCGGGGGGTTCTACGAGCAGTACTTC. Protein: CSATGGFYEQYF.

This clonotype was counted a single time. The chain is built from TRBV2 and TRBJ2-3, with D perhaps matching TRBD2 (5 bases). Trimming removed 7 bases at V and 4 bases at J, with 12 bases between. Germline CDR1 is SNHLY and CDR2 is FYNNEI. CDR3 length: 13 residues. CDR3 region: CASIGPSPDTQYF. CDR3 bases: TGTGCCAGCATAGGACCTAGCCCAGATACGCAGTATTTT. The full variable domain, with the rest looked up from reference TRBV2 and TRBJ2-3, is EPEVTQTPSHQVTQMGQEVILRCVPISNHLYFYWYRQILGQKVEFLVSFYNNEISEKSEIFDDQFSVERPDGSNFTLKIRSTKLEDSAMYFCASIGPSPDTQYFGPGTRLTVL.

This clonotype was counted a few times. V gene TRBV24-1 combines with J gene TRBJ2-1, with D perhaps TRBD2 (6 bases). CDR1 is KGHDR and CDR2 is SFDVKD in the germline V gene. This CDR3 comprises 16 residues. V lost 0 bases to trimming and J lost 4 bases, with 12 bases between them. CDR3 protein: CATSDLQLAIYNEQFF. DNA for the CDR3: TGTGCCACCAGTGATTTGCAGCTAGCGATTTACAATGAGCAGTTCTTC.

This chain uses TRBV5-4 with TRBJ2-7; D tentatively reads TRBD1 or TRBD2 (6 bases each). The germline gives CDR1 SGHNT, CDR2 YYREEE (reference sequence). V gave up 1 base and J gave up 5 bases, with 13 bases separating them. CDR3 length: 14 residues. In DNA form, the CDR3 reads TGTGCCAGCAGCTTGAAGGGGGGCGTCAACGAGCAGTACTTC. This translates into CASSLKGGVNEQYF.

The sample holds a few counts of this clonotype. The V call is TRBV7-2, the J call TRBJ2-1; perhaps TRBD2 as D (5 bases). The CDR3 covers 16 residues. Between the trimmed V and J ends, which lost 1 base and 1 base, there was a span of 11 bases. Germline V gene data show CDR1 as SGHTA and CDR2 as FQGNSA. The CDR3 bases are TGTGCCAGCAGCTTAGTTGTTAGCGCATCCTACAATGAGCAGTTCTTC. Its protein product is CASSLVVSASYNEQFF.

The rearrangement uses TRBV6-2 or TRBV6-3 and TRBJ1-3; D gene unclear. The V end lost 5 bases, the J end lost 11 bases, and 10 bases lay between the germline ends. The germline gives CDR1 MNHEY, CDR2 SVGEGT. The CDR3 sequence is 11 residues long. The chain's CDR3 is CASSGVGAIYF. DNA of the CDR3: TGTGCCAGCAGTGGAGTCGGTGCCATATATTTT.

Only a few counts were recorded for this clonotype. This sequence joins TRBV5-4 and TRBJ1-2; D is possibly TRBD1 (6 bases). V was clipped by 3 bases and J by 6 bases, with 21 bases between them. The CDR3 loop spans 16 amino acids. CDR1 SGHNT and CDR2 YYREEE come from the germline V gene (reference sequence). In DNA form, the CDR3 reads TGTGCCAGCAGCTCCGCGGACAGCGCCCAAAGGGATGGCTACACCTTC. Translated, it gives CASSSADSAQRDGYTF.

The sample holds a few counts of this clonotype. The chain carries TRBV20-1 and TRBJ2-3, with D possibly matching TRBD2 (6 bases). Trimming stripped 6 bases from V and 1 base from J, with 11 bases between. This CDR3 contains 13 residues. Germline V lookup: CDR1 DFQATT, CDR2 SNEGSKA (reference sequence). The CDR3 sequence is CSAEGGRTDTQYF. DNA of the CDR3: TGCAGTGCCGAGGGAGGCCGCACAGATACGCAGTATTTT.

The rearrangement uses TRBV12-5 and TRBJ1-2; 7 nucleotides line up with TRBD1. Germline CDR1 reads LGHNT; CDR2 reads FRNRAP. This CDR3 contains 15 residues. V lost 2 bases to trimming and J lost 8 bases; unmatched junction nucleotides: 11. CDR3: CASGLPGQSSGGYTF. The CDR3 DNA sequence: TGTGCTAGTGGTTTGCCGGGACAGTCCTCGGGGGGCTACACCTTC.

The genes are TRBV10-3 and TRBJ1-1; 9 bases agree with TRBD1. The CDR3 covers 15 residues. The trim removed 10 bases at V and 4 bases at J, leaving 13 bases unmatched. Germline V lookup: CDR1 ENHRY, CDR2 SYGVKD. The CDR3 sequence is CATIPGTGSATEAFF. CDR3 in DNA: TGTGCCACCATACCGGGGACAGGGTCGGCCACTGAAGCTTTCTTT.

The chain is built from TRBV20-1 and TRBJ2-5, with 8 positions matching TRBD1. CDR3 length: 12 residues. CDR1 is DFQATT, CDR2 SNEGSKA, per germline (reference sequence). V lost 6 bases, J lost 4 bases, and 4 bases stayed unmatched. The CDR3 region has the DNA TGCAGTGCGAAGACAGGGGTAGAGACCCAGTACTTC. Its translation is CSAKTGVETQYF.

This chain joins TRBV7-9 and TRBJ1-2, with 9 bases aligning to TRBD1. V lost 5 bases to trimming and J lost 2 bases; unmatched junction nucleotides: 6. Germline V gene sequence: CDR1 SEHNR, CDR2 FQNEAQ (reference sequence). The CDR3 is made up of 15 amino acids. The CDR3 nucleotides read TGTGCCAGCAGCCTAATTACAGGGGGCAACTATGGCTACACCTTC. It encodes CASSLITGGNYGYTF.

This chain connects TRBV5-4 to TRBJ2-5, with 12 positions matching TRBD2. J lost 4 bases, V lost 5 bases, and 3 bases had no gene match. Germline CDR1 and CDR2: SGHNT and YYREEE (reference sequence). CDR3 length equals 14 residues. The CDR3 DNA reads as TGTGCCAGCAGTCTAGCGGGAGGGGTAGAGACCCAGTACTTC. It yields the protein CASSLAGGVETQYF.

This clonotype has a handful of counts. The CDR3 coding sequence is TGTGCCAGCAGTGAAAGGGGTCGGGAAGCTTTCTTT. Translating gives CASSERGREAFF. This chain links TRBV28 with TRBJ1-1, with a tentative D call TRBD1 (5 bases). The ends were cut back, 5 bases at V and 8 bases at J, with 12 bases in the middle. This CDR3 is 12 amino acids long. Looked up from germline, CDR1 is MDHEN and CDR2 is SYDVKM. Using reference TRBV28 and TRBJ1-1 for the parts outside the CDR3, the full variable domain is DVKVTQSSRYLVKRTGEKVFLECVQDMDHENMFWYRQDPGLGLRLIYFSYDVKMKEKGDIPEGYSVSREKKERFSLILESASTNQTSMYLCASSERGREAFFGQGTRLTVV.